The TCR beta chain described here comes from a study of cytomegalovirus exposure and HLA in healthy donors. The germline V gene has CDR1 SNHLY and CDR2 FYNNEI. V lost 10 bases, J lost 0 bases, and 17 bases stayed unmatched. CDR3 size: 18 residues. The donors formed part of the approximately 120-subject validation cohort, distinct from the roughly 700-subject first cohort. Study-level results: Many donors carried some public TCRs, although rarity characterized most TCR sequences.

With regard to this clone: Its specificity is unknown.

Sequencing was performed with immunoSEQ multiplex PCR; in TCRdb, only in-frame clones are kept and a portion is missing. The repertoire has more than 150,000 clones, 80% to 85% of them found once; the top ten carry 2.5% to 3%. The receptor comes from a young woman in good health and CMV-seropositive. The sequenced sample was PBMCs. The chain couples TRBV2 to TRBJ2-1; TRBD2 matches at 8 bases. This chain's CDR3 is CATLPGLEGGGSYNEQFF. The DNA of the CDR3 is TGTGCCACCCTACCGGGACTAGAGGGCGGGGGCTCCTACAATGAGCAGTTCTTC.